This is a list of T cell receptor beta chains from one sample in a study of a mutant IDH1 vaccine in newly diagnosed glioma. No antigens are known for them. Sequencing was performed with immunoSEQ multiplex PCR; in TCRdb, only in-frame clones are kept and a portion is missing. The profile shows about 56,000 clones, roughly four fifths of them singletons. The sequenced sample was PBMCs, obtained from a glioma patient whose treatment included an IDH1 peptide vaccine. The receptor source for this set is a woman aged 45-65 years with glioma. Both conserved end residues are part of each CDR3. D genes are given only for firm matches. Clone size, where shown, is once, few, many, or a class for clones that have expanded.

cdr3_aa cdr3_nt clone_size j_call d_call v_call
CASSFDRDQPQHF TGCGCCAGCAGCTTCGACAGGGATCAGCCCCAGCATTTT NA TRBJ1-5 TRBD1 TRBV5-1
CAWSPGTGDYEQYF TGTGCCTGGAGCCCCGGGACAGGGGACTACGAGCAGTACTTC NA TRBJ2-7 TRBD1 TRBV30
CASSDRTSGGVDTQYF TGCGCCAGCAGCGACCGGACTAGCGGGGGTGTGGATACGCAGTATTTT NA TRBJ2-3 TRBD2 TRBV5-1
CASSFSGRSYNEQFF TGTGCCAGCAGCTTCTCAGGCCGGTCCTACAATGAGCAGTTCTTC NA TRBJ2-1 NA TRBV11-2
CASSQDEAQPQHF TGTGCCAGCAGCCAAGACGAGGCTCAGCCCCAGCATTTT NA TRBJ1-5 NA TRBV14
CSAGGQPQHF TGCAGTGCGGGGGGTCAGCCCCAGCATTTT NA TRBJ1-5 NA TRBV20-1
CASSVQSYEQYF TGTGCCAGCAGTGTACAATCCTACGAGCAGTACTTC NA TRBJ2-7 NA TRBV2
CASSIGQGMGETQYF TGTGCCAGTAGTATAGGACAGGGGATGGGAGAGACCCAGTACTTC NA TRBJ2-5 TRBD1 TRBV19
CASSSDGNTEAFF TGCGCCAGCAGCTCGGACGGTAACACTGAAGCTTTCTTT NA TRBJ1-1 NA TRBV5-1
CASPGQVNEKLFF TGTGCCAGCCCGGGACAGGTTAATGAAAAACTGTTTTTT NA TRBJ1-4 TRBD1 TRBV6-4
CASSRLGYGYTF TGTGCCAGCAGCCGGTTAGGCTATGGCTACACCTTC few TRBJ1-2 NA TRBV5-8
CASSLGGGAWETQYF TGCGCCAGCAGCTTAGGCGGGGGGGCCTGGGAGACCCAGTACTTC once TRBJ2-5 TRBD2 TRBV5-1
CASSLWGSYNSPLHF TGTGCCAGCAGCTTATGGGGCTCCTATAATTCACCCCTCCACTTT NA TRBJ1-6 NA TRBV5-4
CASSEVGLGNSPLHF TGTGCCAGCAGCGAGGTGGGCTTGGGTAATTCACCCCTCCACTTT NA TRBJ1-6 NA TRBV9
CASSLSSSYNSPLHF TGTGCCAGCAGCTTGAGCAGCTCCTATAATTCACCCCTCCACTTT NA TRBJ1-6 NA TRBV5-5
CASSLDRTGADSPLHF TGTGCCAGCAGCTTAGACCGGACGGGGGCGGATTCACCCCTCCACTTT NA TRBJ1-6 NA TRBV7-2
CASSLGQVMNTEAFF TGTGCCAGCAGCCTGGGACAGGTCATGAACACTGAAGCTTTCTTT NA TRBJ1-1 TRBD1 TRBV9
CASSHATGGEKLFF TGTGCCAGCAGTCATGCTACAGGGGGAGAAAAACTGTTTTTT NA TRBJ1-4 TRBD1 TRBV7-9
CASSVLGGQGGETQYF TGTGCCAGCAGTGTTTTAGGGGGGCAGGGGGGAGAGACCCAGTACTTC NA TRBJ2-5 NA TRBV6-1
CASSLPAGQGHEQYF TGTGCCAGCAGTCTCCCGGCGGGACAGGGGCACGAGCAGTACTTC NA TRBJ2-7 TRBD1 TRBV27
CASDAGGTSTDTQYF TGTGCCAGCGATGCGGGGGGGACTAGCACAGATACGCAGTATTTT NA TRBJ2-3 TRBD2 TRBV9